These 9 T cell receptor beta chains share one sample of origin, sequenced in a study of T cell responses to AZD1222 COVID-19 vaccine. Repertoires were generated with immunoSEQ multiplex PCR, while TCRdb's copy carries only in-frame clones and drops some. The table shows over 20,000 clones, with about nine tenths occurring only once. This material consisted of peripheral blood, taken 28 days after the second AZD1222 dose. The receptors come from an adult who received the AZD1222 COVID-19 vaccine.

CDR3 loop: CASSKSRGQGASYEQYF. CDR3 nucleotides: TGTGCCAGCAGCAAATCCCGAGGACAGGGGGCTTCCTACGAGCAGTACTTC. The chain employs TRBV21-1 and TRBJ2-7; TRBD1 is the table's D call, not checked against the DNA. TRBV21-1 is designated a pseudogene. This CDR3 contains 17 residues.

This clone was seen once. This chain uses TRBV9 with TRBJ1-2; no reliable D call. Trimming cost V 0 bases and J 1 base, with 7 bases left between them. CDR3 size: 14 residues. Germline V gene sequence: CDR1 SGDLS, CDR2 YYNGEE. CDR3 DNA sequence: TGTGCCAGCAGCGTAGTCGAGGATAACTATGGCTACACCTTC. It is translated as CASSVVEDNYGYTF. The full variable domain, rest sourced from reference TRBV9 and TRBJ1-2, is DSGVTQTPKHLITATGQRVTLRCSPRSGDLSVYWYQQSLDQGLQFLIQYYNGEERAKGNILERFSAQQFPDLHSELNLSSLELGDSALYFCASSVVEDNYGYTFGSGTRLTVV.

CDR3 residues: CSVRPSTDTQYF. CDR3 DNA: TGCAGCGTCCGCCCAAGCACAGATACGCAGTATTTT. V usage is TRBV29-1 and J usage is TRBJ2-3; no definite D call. The CDR3 sequence is 12 residues long. The germline V gene has CDR1 SQVTM and CDR2 ANQGSEA. V was pared by 6 bases and J by 0 bases, with 7 bases between.

Only one count was recorded for this clone. The chain joins TRBV4-3 to TRBJ2-3, with 10 positions matching TRBD1. V gave up 3 bases and J gave up 6 bases; unmatched junction bases: 0. The V gene's germline CDR1 is LGHNA and CDR2 YSLEER. This CDR3 has 13 amino acids. The CDR3 loop reads CASSQGQGDTQYF. The CDR3 nucleotides read TGCGCCAGCAGCCAGGGACAGGGGGATACGCAGTATTTT.

The V and J genes are TRBV18 and TRBJ1-1; no clear D gene. CDR3 size: 14 residues. With 2 bases removed from V and 0 bases from J, the gap between germline ends came to 7 bases. CDR1 and CDR2 (germline): KGHSH, LQKENI. This CDR3 reads CASSPGLLNTEAFF. CDR3 DNA sequence: TGTGCCAGCTCACCAGGACTCTTGAACACTGAAGCTTTCTTT.

V gene TRBV16 combines with J gene TRBJ2-2, with TRBD1 matching 8 bases. The CDR3 runs to 15 residues. Per the germline V gene, CDR1 is KGHSY and CDR2 is FQNENV. J was trimmed by 3 bases and V by 4 bases; bases with no gene match: 4. CDR3 in amino acids: CASSPQGVDTGELFF. The CDR3, as DNA: TGTGCCAGCAGCCCACAGGGGGTCGACACCGGGGAGCTGTTTTTT.

This clone is a singleton in its sample. The rearrangement links TRBV3-1 (or the pseudogene TRBV3-2) to TRBJ1-4; maybe TRBD1 (6 bases). Germline-derived CDR1 and CDR2 are LGHDT and YNNKEL (reference sequence). The V gene lost 6 bases and the J gene lost 8 bases, with 13 bases spanning the gap. This CDR3 spans 13 amino acids. The CDR3 protein is CASSQGQSEKLFF. In DNA, the CDR3 is TGTGCCAGCAGTCAGGGACAATCGGAAAAACTGTTTTTT.

This chain links TRBV3-1 (or the pseudogene TRBV3-2) with TRBJ2-2; 7 bases are shared with TRBD2. The CDR3 spans 16 residues. The V gene's germline CDR1 is LGHDT and CDR2 YNNKEL (reference sequence). Trimming removed 4 bases from V and 4 bases from J; junction bases left unmatched: 9. CDR3 protein: CASSPDTGGSTGELFF. The CDR3 DNA reads as TGTGCCAGCAGCCCGGACACGGGAGGTTCCACCGGGGAGCTGTTTTTT.

The chain employs TRBV18 and TRBJ2-4, with 7 bases aligning to TRBD1. Germline CDR1 is KGHSH and CDR2 is LQKENI. Losses at the gene ends were 0 bases for V and 0 bases for J; bases not matched to a gene: 2. CDR3 length: 16 amino acids. CDR3 in DNA: TGTGCCAGCTCACCACCGAACAGGGGAGCCAAAAACATTCAGTACTTC. Encoded protein: CASSPPNRGAKNIQYF.